A selection of T cell receptor beta chains follows, all from one sample in a study of tissue T cells after allogeneic stem cell transplantation. Measured with immunoSEQ multiplex PCR; TCRdb has only the in-frame clones, and not every one. This sample has about 26,000 clones, with around 90% found just once. The source material was blood, sampled before transplantation. The source is a male donor aged 60 or older who later had graft-versus-host disease after an allogeneic stem cell transplant. Both conserved end residues are part of each CDR3. The D gene is left open where the match is weak. Rows give clone size only sometimes, using once, few, many, or a class for an expanded clone.

>-|-|TRBJ1-3|TRBV7-9
CASSLGHRASGNTIYF
TGTGCCAGCAGCTTAGGTCACAGGGCCTCTGGAAACACCATATATTTT
>-|-|TRBJ2-7|TRBV28
CASSFDSAYEQYF
TGTGCCAGCAGTTTCGACAGCGCCTACGAGCAGTACTTC
>-|-|TRBJ1-5|TRBV28
CASTADQWPQHF
TGTGCCAGCACAGCTGATCAATGGCCCCAGCATTTT
>-|TRBD1|TRBJ1-2|TRBV28
CASSAPRGANYGYTF
TGTGCCAGCAGTGCCCCCAGGGGGGCTAACTATGGCTACACCTTC
>-|-|TRBJ1-1|TRBV7-9
CASSSNRGPIKPEAFF
TGTGCCAGCAGCTCTAATAGGGGACCCATCAAACCTGAAGCTTTCTTT
>-|-|TRBJ2-7|TRBV30
CAWSRHIFYEQYF
TGTGCCTGGAGTAGGCATATCTTTTACGAGCAGTACTTC
>-|TRBD2|TRBJ2-7|TRBV6-5
CASRLGGSSYEQYF
TGTGCCAGCCGCTTGGGCGGGAGCTCCTACGAGCAGTACTTC
>-|TRBD1|TRBJ1-2|TRBV7-9
CASSFGTGDSYTF
TGTGCCAGCAGCTTCGGGACAGGGGATAGCTACACCTTC
>-|-|TRBJ1-2|TRBV27
CASSSFYQEWQGLSYGYTF
TGTGCCAGCAGTTCGTTTTATCAAGAGTGGCAGGGACTAAGCTATGGCTACACCTTC
>-|-|TRBJ2-3|TRBV14
CASSPFAGDTQYF
TGTGCCAGCAGCCCTTTCGCGGGAGATACGCAGTATTTT
>-|-|TRBJ2-5|TRBV24-1
CATSDGRTGETQYF
TGTGCCACCAGTGACGGACGGACCGGTGAGACCCAGTACTTC
>once|-|TRBJ1-3|TRBV6-4
CASSVSRVCGNTIYF
TGTGCCAGCAGTGTGTCCAGGGTCTGTGGAAACACCATATATTTT
>-|TRBD1|TRBJ1-1|TRBV18
CASSPGQGNTEAFF
TGTGCCAGCTCACCCGGACAGGGAAACACTGAAGCTTTCTTT
>-|-|TRBJ1-1|TRBV6-5
CASSYSPRGGSSEAFF
TGTGCCAGCAGTTACTCACCCCGGGGGGGAAGTTCTGAAGCTTTCTTT
>-|-|TRBJ1-1|TRBV19
CASITSMNTEAFF
TGTGCCAGCATAACGTCTATGAACACTGAAGCTTTCTTT
>-|TRBD1|TRBJ2-2|TRBV6-5
CASSRGQGNTGELFF
TGTGCCAGCAGCCGGGGACAGGGGAACACCGGGGAGCTGTTTTTT
>-|-|TRBJ2-7|TRBV10-3
CASGRPAEYEQYF
TGTGCCAGCGGACGGCCGGCGGAATACGAGCAGTACTTC
>-|TRBD1|TRBJ1-1|TRBV7-2
CASSLTGTGRNTEAFF
TGTGCCAGCAGCTTAACCGGGACAGGAAGGAACACTGAAGCTTTCTTT
>-|-|TRBJ1-3|TRBV5-1
CASSFGPAGNTIYF
TGCGCCAGCAGCTTTGGGCCGGCCGGAAACACCATATATTTT
>-|-|TRBJ2-2|TRBV28
CASRRSTGELFF
TGTGCCAGCAGAAGATCCACCGGGGAGCTGTTTTTT
>-|-|TRBJ2-7|TRBV25-1
CASRHTTYEQYF
TGTGCCAGCAGACATACTACCTACGAGCAGTACTTC
>-|-|TRBJ2-7|TRBV28
CASSFEGWGRRSSYEQYF
TGTGCCAGCAGTTTCGAAGGGTGGGGCAGGAGAAGCTCCTACGAGCAGTACTTC
>-|-|TRBJ1-6|TRBV6-5
CASSYDSSNNSPLHF
TGTGCCAGCAGTTACGACAGCTCAAATAATTCACCCCTCCACTTT
>-|-|TRBJ2-3|TRBV15
CATSRGPAVSTDTQYF
TGTGCCACCAGCAGAGGCCCAGCGGTTAGCACAGATACGCAGTATTTT
>-|TRBD1|TRBJ1-4|TRBV5-1
CASSLGQEIEKLFF
TGCGCCAGCAGCCTAGGACAGGAAATTGAAAAACTGTTTTTT
>-|TRBD2|TRBJ2-5|TRBV9
CASSVTSGAQETQYF
TGTGCCAGCAGCGTTACTAGCGGGGCTCAAGAGACCCAGTACTTC
>-|-|TRBJ1-2|TRBV6-1
CASSERSGTYGYTF
TGTGCCAGCAGTGAAAGGTCAGGGACCTATGGCTACACCTTC
>-|TRBD1|TRBJ2-2|TRBV5-1
CASSLDRVNTGELFF
TGCGCCAGCAGCCTAGACAGGGTCAACACCGGGGAGCTGTTTTTT
>-|TRBD1|TRBJ1-1|TRBV5-1
CASSSQGGIAEAFF
TGCGCCAGCAGCTCTCAGGGGGGAATTGCTGAAGCTTTCTTT
>-|TRBD2|TRBJ2-1|TRBV3-1/TRBV3-2
CGVAGINEQFF
TGTGGAGTAGCGGGGATCAATGAGCAGTTCTTC
>-|TRBD1|TRBJ1-5|TRBV7-2
CASSLGRMDRALNQPQHF
TGTGCCAGCAGCCTAGGGCGAATGGACAGGGCCCTCAATCAGCCCCAGCATTTT
>-|TRBD1|TRBJ2-3|TRBV10-3
CAISDPRTGGEADTQYF
TGTGCCATCAGTGATCCCCGGACAGGGGGCGAGGCAGATACGCAGTATTTT
>-|-|TRBJ1-1|TRBV6-5
CATNTGDPMNTEAFF
TGTGCCACCAATACAGGAGACCCTATGAACACTGAAGCTTTCTTT
>-|-|TRBJ1-1|TRBV18
CASSPAGEGTEAFF
TGTGCCAGCTCACCAGCAGGGGAGGGCACTGAAGCTTTCTTT
>few|TRBD1|TRBJ2-2|TRBV9
CATSGGTGLGELFF
TGTGCCACTTCAGGAGGGACAGGGCTCGGGGAGCTGTTTTTT
>-|TRBD2|TRBJ2-7|TRBV3-1/TRBV3-2
CASSQGTSGILSYEQYF
TGTGCCAGCAGCCAGGGGACTAGCGGGATCCTATCCTACGAGCAGTACTTC
>-|TRBD1|TRBJ2-2|TRBV5-1
CASSEGQGVPGELFF
TGCGCCAGCAGCGAGGGACAGGGGGTCCCCGGGGAGCTGTTTTTT
>-|-|TRBJ2-7|TRBV4-1
CASSQEGRQIYEQYF
TGCGCCAGCAGCCAAGAGGGGAGGCAGATCTACGAGCAGTACTTC
>-|-|TRBJ1-4|TRBV5-6
CASSLARARQGKLFF
TGTGCCAGCAGCTTGGCCAGGGCACGGCAGGGGAAACTGTTTTTT
>once|-|TRBJ2-1|TRBV5-1
CASSLGWTSIYNEQFF
TGCGCCAGCAGCTTGGGGTGGACTTCAATCTACAATGAGCAGTTCTTC
>-|TRBD1|TRBJ2-7|TRBV27
CASRRQGGHNYEQYF
TGTGCCAGCAGAAGACAGGGGGGTCATAACTACGAGCAGTACTTC
>-|-|TRBJ1-3|TRBV2
CASSAIRDKNTEGNTIYF
TGTGCCAGCAGCGCTATCCGGGACAAGAACACTGAGGGAAACACCATATATTTT
>-|TRBD1|TRBJ2-7|TRBV7-6
CASSLVGTGGGEQYF
TGTGCCAGCAGCTTAGTAGGGACAGGGGGCGGCGAGCAGTACTTC